These 20 T cell receptor beta chains were all obtained from the same sample, sequenced in a study of blood T cell repertoires in COVID-19 (dated by TCRdb to 2018 to 2020). Preparation of the library involved the immunoSEQ multiplex PCR assay. This immuneACCESS table, as held by TCRdb, lists in-frame sequences with V and J called but not all clones. Of the missing ones, under half trace to an unresolved V gene in checked studies; the others have no known cause. Counted in this sample were about 140,000 clones; 80% to 90% of them appeared once. Approximately 1.4% of the sample belongs to the ten largest clones. Sequencing was performed on peripheral blood. Receptors were obtained from a woman in her fifties or sixties with acute or convalescent COVID-19.

V gene TRBV7-2 combines with J gene TRBJ1-1; D may be TRBD1 (5 bases). The CDR3 runs to 15 residues. V lost 6 bases to trimming and J lost 4 bases, with 18 bases between them. Germline CDR1 reads SGHTA; CDR2 reads FQGNSA. CDR3 protein: CASSSPRQGGTEAFF. In DNA, the CDR3 is TGTGCCAGCAGTTCCCCGAGGCAGGGAGGCACTGAAGCTTTCTTT.

The V and J genes are TRBV5-1 and TRBJ1-4; D not resolved. Per the germline V gene, CDR1 is SGHRS and CDR2 is YFSETQ. The CDR3 has 15 residues. V lost 0 bases and J lost 0, with 6 bases in between. CDR3 nucleotides: TGCGCCAGCAGCTTGGCCGGGGCAACTAATGAAAAACTGTTTTTT. The encoded protein is CASSLAGATNEKLFF. Variable domain in full (rest from reference TRBV5-1 and TRBJ1-4): KAGVTQTPRYLIKTRGQQVTLSCSPISGHRSVSWYQQTPGQGLQFLFEYFSETQRNKGNFPGRFSGRQFSNSRSEMNVSTLELGDSALYLCASSLAGATNEKLFFGSGTQLSVL.

The CDR3 coding sequence is TGTGCCAGCAGTGAAAAACGTAGAGCGAACACCGGGGAGCTGTTTTTT. Protein: CASSEKRRANTGELFF. The J gene is TRBJ2-2, the V gene TRBV2; the D is unclear. CDR1 is SNHLY, CDR2 FYNNEI, per germline. V shed 2 bases and J shed 0 bases, with 10 bases lying between them. The CDR3 is 16 amino acids.

This clone was seen only once. The V gene is TRBV5-1, the J gene TRBJ2-5, with 10 positions matching TRBD2. Unmatched junction bases numbered 12, after V lost 0 bases and J lost 4 bases. CDR3 size: 18 residues. Germline V gene data show CDR1 as SGHRS and CDR2 as YFSETQ. The CDR3 loop is CASSLAPSGGLVVETQYF. For the CDR3, the DNA is TGCGCCAGCAGCTTGGCGCCTAGCGGGGGATTAGTTGTAGAGACCCAGTACTTC.

The chain employs TRBV9 and TRBJ2-2, with TRBD1 matching over 9 bases. The CDR3 sequence is 15 residues long. With V trimmed by 4 bases and J by 5 bases, 6 bases remained unmatched. CDR1 and CDR2 (germline): SGDLS, YYNGEE. In DNA, the CDR3 is TGTGCCAGCAGCTTCCGGGACAGGGTGACCGGGGAGCTGTTTTTT. Encoded protein: CASSFRDRVTGELFF.

This rearrangement joins TRBV4-1 to TRBJ2-1; D is ambiguous. CDR3 length equals 14 residues. CDR1 and CDR2 from the germline V gene are MGHRA and YSYEKL. The V and J ends lost 1 base and 5 bases respectively, with 9 bases between them. The CDR3 sequence is CASSQARLDNEQFF. The DNA for the CDR3 is TGCGCCAGCAGCCAAGCTAGACTGGACAATGAGCAGTTCTTC.

The genes are TRBV6-5 and TRBJ1-2; 8 bases are shared with TRBD1. Looked up from germline, CDR1 is MNHEY and CDR2 is SVGAGI. The length of the CDR3 is 13 residues. Losses at the gene ends were 6 bases for V and 8 bases for J; bases not matched to a gene: 8. CDR3 region: CASRKGTGTGYTF. CDR3 DNA sequence: TGTGCCAGCAGGAAGGGGACAGGAACCGGCTACACCTTC.

The genes are TRBV7-9 and TRBJ1-4; D might be TRBD1 (6 bases). Trimming shortened V by 2 bases and J by 7 bases, and 11 bases separated the two germline ends. Germline V gene lookup returns CDR1 SEHNR and CDR2 FQNEAQ (reference sequence). The length of the CDR3 is 14 residues. CDR3 region: CASSLSGTSEKLFF. The CDR3 DNA reads as TGTGCCAGCAGCTTATCAGGGACATCTGAAAAACTGTTTTTT.

Note on this clone: Other DNA sequences in this specimen translate into the identical CDR3. This chain links TRBV29-1 with TRBJ2-3; maybe TRBD2 (7 bases). V shed 6 bases and J shed 3 bases, with 13 bases lying between them. This CDR3 is built from 13 residues. Germline V gene sequence: CDR1 SQVTM, CDR2 ANQGSEA. CDR3 amino acids: CSVSRGGTDTQYF. DNA for the CDR3: TGCAGCGTCTCGAGGGGGGGGACAGATACGCAGTATTTT.

This clone has just one count. The V and J genes are TRBV5-6 and TRBJ2-7; the match to TRBD1 covers 7 bases. The CDR3 contains 14 residues. The ends lost 2 bases at V and 6 bases at J; junction bases unmatched: 8. Looked up from germline, CDR1 is SGHDT and CDR2 is YYEEEE. CDR3 sequence: CASSLGDRVSEQYF. The DNA of the CDR3 is TGTGCCAGCAGCTTAGGAGACAGGGTCAGCGAGCAGTACTTC.

The chain has TRBV14 and TRBJ2-1, with 12 bases fitting TRBD2. J was trimmed by 4 bases and V by 4 bases; bases with no gene match: 2. CDR3 length: 15 residues. Looked up from germline, CDR1 is SGHDN and CDR2 is FVKESK. The CDR3 DNA is TGTGCCAGCAGCCGGACTAGCGGGGCTTACAATGAGCAGTTCTTC. Translated, it gives CASSRTSGAYNEQFF. The full variable domain, rest sourced from reference TRBV14 and TRBJ2-1, is EAGVTQFPSHSVIEKGQTVTLRCDPISGHDNLYWYRRVMGKEIKFLLHFVKESKQDESGMPNNRFLAERTGGTYSTLKVQPAELEDSGVYFCASSRTSGAYNEQFFGPGTRLTVL.

The genes are TRBV5-6 and TRBJ2-3; a weak D match, TRBD2 (5 bases). The CDR3 is 13 residues long. V lost 2 bases and J lost 12, with 16 bases in between. Germline assignment: CDR1 SGHDT and CDR2 YYEEEE. The CDR3 spells CASSLGQRPLQYF. DNA of the CDR3: TGTGCCAGCAGCTTAGGGCAGCGGCCCCTCCAGTATTTT.

This clone was observed once. The CDR3 loop is CATQRQNNEKLFF. The CDR3 bases are TGTGCCACCCAAAGACAGAACAATGAAAAACTGTTTTTT. V and J are TRBV24-1 and TRBJ1-4, with D possibly being TRBD1 (5 bases). Germline CDR1 KGHDR, CDR2 SFDVKD. The CDR3 extends over 13 amino acids. Trimming took 9 bases from V and 5 from J, leaving 12 bases between them.

The genes are TRBV5-5 and TRBJ1-1, with no clear D. The germline V gene has CDR1 SGHKS and CDR2 YYEKEE (reference sequence). The CDR3 has 13 amino acids. V was shortened by 1 base and J by 4 bases, with 8 bases between the two germline ends. The CDR3 spells CASSLQVGTEAFF. In DNA form, the CDR3 reads TGTGCCAGCAGCTTGCAGGTTGGCACTGAAGCTTTCTTT.

In DNA, the CDR3 is TGTGCCAGCAGCTTAGCCAGTAGCAATCAGCCCCAGCATTTT. Translation gives CASSLASSNQPQHF. The genes are TRBV7-2 and TRBJ1-5; D call uncertain. Germline CDR1 reads SGHTA; CDR2 reads FQGNSA. The CDR3 contains 14 residues. Trimming shortened V by 0 bases and J by 0 bases, and 3 bases separated the two germline ends.

The chain carries TRBV30 and TRBJ1-1; no definite D call. The ends were cut back, 6 bases at V and 0 bases at J, with 5 bases in the middle. The CDR3 is 11 amino acids. Germline CDR1 and CDR2: GTSNPN and SVGIG (reference sequence). The CDR3 protein is CACQMNTEAFF. CDR3 coding DNA: TGTGCCTGTCAGATGAACACTGAAGCTTTCTTT.

This clone was counted between two and nine times. The chain employs TRBV3-1 (or the pseudogene TRBV3-2) and TRBJ1-6; D unresolved. The length of the CDR3 is 15 residues. Germline CDR1 and CDR2: LGHDT and YNNKEL (reference sequence). The germline V and J ends were trimmed by 1 base and 0 bases, with 4 bases remaining between them. CDR3 sequence: CASSQGSSYNSPLHF. CDR3 nucleotide sequence: TGTGCCAGCAGCCAAGGGAGCTCCTATAATTCACCCCTCCACTTT.

This clone appeared once. The chain recombines TRBV2 with TRBJ2-5, with D perhaps TRBD1 (5 bases). The CDR3 has 14 amino acids. Germline CDR1 and CDR2: SNHLY and FYNNEI. V lost 6 bases to trimming and J lost 5 bases, with 16 bases between them. CDR3 nucleotides: TGTGCCAGCAGGGCGGACATAATGAGCGAGACCCAGTACTTC. Protein: CASRADIMSETQYF.

In its sample, this clone was seen once. This sequence joins TRBV19 and TRBJ1-5, with TRBD1 identical over 10 bases. The ends lost 5 bases at V and 0 bases at J; junction bases unmatched: 10. The germline gives CDR1 LNHDA, CDR2 SQIVND (reference sequence). This CDR3 comprises 18 residues. CDR3 in amino acids: CASSPPGQGIYSNQPQHF. In nucleotides, the CDR3 is TGTGCCAGTAGTCCCCCGGGACAGGGGATTTATAGCAATCAGCCCCAGCATTTT.

V is TRBV5-1 and J is TRBJ1-1; 9 positions agree with TRBD1. Per the germline V gene, CDR1 is SGHRS and CDR2 is YFSETQ. V shed 4 bases and J 11 bases; nucleotides not matched to a gene: 9. The CDR3 contains 13 residues. CDR3 DNA: TGCGCCAGCAGCCTCCCGACAGGGGGGTCGGCTTTCTTT. Protein sequence: CASSLPTGGSAFF.